This T cell receptor (beta chain) was documented in a study of neurological immune-mediated disorders (dated by TCRdb to the late 2010s). Turning to the overall study: Peripheral blood TCR-beta repertoires from patients with HTLV-I-associated myelopathy (HAM/TSP), patients with multiple sclerosis, and healthy controls were compared in the study using UMI-based sequencing. The approximately 100 TCR-beta libraries included longitudinal samples, technical triplicates and paired sorted CD4+ and CD8+ T-cell subsets alongside PBMC samples. The cohort included approximately 70 subjects: some 14 with HAM/TSP, about 34 with multiple sclerosis, and 20 or so healthy controls. Longitudinal HAM/TSP donors and healthy donors each had 3 time-points at intervals of roughly 3-40 months. Overall study outcomes, separate from this receptor: No identical CDR3 amino acid sequences were found to be shared among expanded clones across subjects, suggesting that TCR-beta repertoires were private in all groups. The highest TCR clonal expansion was observed in HAM/TSP patients, whereas the lowest was observed in MS patients, even when compared with healthy controls.

cDNA was synthesized by template-switch 5'RACE using a primer with a 10-nucleotide random unique molecular identifier that tagged each TCR transcript. Over 180 million TCR-beta sequences, covering 15-18 subjects, were produced in each sequencing run. The RNeasy kit was used to extract total RNA. The KAPA Real-time Library Amplification kit was used to amplify TCR-beta VDJ regions with primers targeting the TCR constant region and the 5'RACE anchor. Sample indexes and Illumina adaptors were added in a first PCR, after which library yield was increased in a second PCR. After purification with Ampure beads, the TCR product of roughly 650 bp was size-selected on a 2% E-gel SizeSelection system. Before pooling, library quality was assessed on a Bioanalyzer, concentration was determined with Qubit, and library quantification was performed with the Kapa Library Quantification kit. Paired-end 2 x 150 bp sequencing of the libraries was performed on an Illumina HiSeq 2500. To increase sequence diversity, roughly 25-31% phiX was spiked into each library pool. The study's own analysis went as follows. The UMI-based MiGEC pipeline processed quality-filtered reads and removed over 75% of raw TCR sequences during error correction. IMGT germline references were used for alignment of VDJ genes, and clonotypes were defined by a unique CDR3 amino acid sequence together with V-J genes. VDJtools evaluated clonal expansion, Shannon diversity and CDR3 relatedness (CalcPairwiseDistances, ClusterSamples); CLCbio workbench built phylogenetic trees. A clone was classed as expanded if it had 8 or more unique UMIs, a cutoff based on coefficient-of-variation modelling across technical triplicates. TCRdb ran its own pipeline on the public reads, namely fastp trimming at Q25 and MiXCR clone calling, and kept in-frame beta chains. Each record represents a unique CDR3 protein, reported with the most common genes and DNA among its rows. TCRdb's processing, not the study's, gives the V and J calls here. The sample table contains some 68,000 distinct CDR3 sequences; only one count was recorded for roughly an eighth of them. The top ten constitute 4.6% of the sample.

The label giving this sample's time point can be read as: longitudinal time-point 1 (baseline). For unsorted PBMC libraries, 2 million PBMCs were used after storage in RNAlater at -80 degrees C until RNA extraction. Peripheral blood was subjected to Ficoll-Hypaque density gradient centrifugation to isolate PBMCs, which were then cryopreserved in liquid nitrogen. CDR1 is given as SGHTA and CDR2 as FQGNSA, both from the germline V gene. The CDR3 holds 15 amino acids from the cysteine to the phenylalanine. The read is trimmed to its CDR3 DNA, 45 bases read in frame from base 1. V is cut by 0 bases and J by 4 bases, and the space between the germline ends is 10 bases. There are many counts of this clonotype. Its binding antigen is unknown. Qualities for individual bases were not recorded, and no much larger clone is one base off.

Sequenced input: PBMCs. This receptor was obtained from a female donor with HTLV-1-associated myelopathy (HAM/TSP). The V and J genes are TRBV7-2 and TRBJ1-3; TRBD1 could be the D gene, as 6 bases match. The sequenced DNA: TGTGCCAGCAGCTTAGCGTTGGGACAAGGAAACACCATATATTTT. The translation is CASSLALGQGNTIYF.